This TCR beta chain derives from a study of T cells in Graves' hyperthyroidism and ophthalmopathy. Germline V gives CDR1 MDHEN, CDR2 SYDVKM. Trimming removed 5 bases from V and 5 bases from J; junction bases left unmatched: 10. This CDR3 region has 15 residues. This clonotype was detected many times. Amplified TCR beta CDR3 regions came from RNA transcripts. TCR CDR3 underwent first-round RT-PCR with the HTBI primer set. One entry per CDR3 protein, called by TCRdb with MiXCR from the multiplex PCR reads. Of some 570,000 distinct CDR3 sequences in the sample, 13% to 15% are singletons; the top ten hold roughly 7%.

Input material: blood. The clonotype was recovered from a woman aged 18-29 years with Graves' ophthalmopathy. This chain uses TRBV28 with TRBJ2-7, with 9 bases aligning to TRBD1. CDR3 bases: TGTGCCAGCAGTCCGCCGGGACAGGGCACCCACGAGCAGTACTTC. It encodes CASSPPGQGTHEQYF.